This section outlines one TCR beta chain sequence together with its context. Authors' analysis steps: The assay estimated nucleated cells by amplifying reference gene primers. TCRdb's table, derived via immunoSEQ multiplex PCR, lists solely in-frame clones and lacks some. The V and J calls and clone size are taken from that table; D and trimming were inferred from the DNA. This table has 350,000 or so clones, around nine tenths appearing once. This study enrolled people aged about 18 to 100 from approximately 25 US geographic areas. Cohorts were assigned according to the clinical history that participants reported. The CDR3 has 13 residues. Germline V gene lookup returns CDR1 MNHEY and CDR2 SMNVEV (reference sequence). V lost 5 bases and J lost 10, with 12 bases in between. This sample stems from a study of blood T cell repertoires in COVID-19. At the level of the study: Sample material is recorded as cDNA or gDNA derived from T cells, B-cell-depleted T cells, or PBMCs.

The TCR originated in a woman in her thirties who had been exposed to COVID-19. Sequencing was done on a sample of PBMCs or T cells enriched from blood (not recorded which). This chain joins TRBV27 and TRBJ1-6; the D gene is possibly TRBD1 (6 bases). CDR3 loop: CASSLGQSSPLHF. Here the CDR3 DNA reads TGTGCCAGCAGTCTAGGACAGTCCTCACCCCTCCACTTT.